The following is a TCR beta chain sequence with its context. What it binds is unknown. From the approximately 120-subject validation cohort, which was separate from the roughly 610-subject first cohort, the donors were drawn. Clones were read by immunoSEQ multiplex PCR, and TCRdb kept only the in-frame ones, dropping some. This table holds 130,000 or so clones, about 90% found once. CDR1 is SGHAT, CDR2 FQNNGV, per germline. V dropped 6 bases and J dropped 6 bases, with 17 bases sitting between them. The CDR3 has 14 residues. This record comes from a study of cytomegalovirus exposure and HLA in healthy donors. Study-wide findings and caveats: Most TCR sequences were uncommon, yet certain public TCRs appeared in many donors. Testing in vitro showed a few CMV-associated chains specific for CMV antigens. A list of roughly 180 TCR beta chains associated with cytomegalovirus was given.

Material for sequencing was PBMCs. J is TRBJ1-1 and V is TRBV11-2, with D possibly being TRBD1 (5 bases). This clonotype originated in a woman between 18 and 30 years old in good health and CMV-seronegative. The CDR3 DNA reads as TGTGCCAGCAGGCCAAATCAGGGTGGGCCTGAAGCTTTCTTT. Translation: CASRPNQGGPEAFF. The entire variable domain, with the rest obtained from reference TRBV11-2 and TRBJ1-1, is as follows: EAGVAQSPRYKIIEKRQSVAFWCNPISGHATLYWYQQILGQGPKLLIQFQNNGVVDDSQLPKDRFSAERLKGVDSTLKIQPAKLEDSAVYLCASRPNQGGPEAFFGQGTRLTVV.